This is a list of T cell receptor beta chains from one sample in a study of a mutant IDH1 vaccine in newly diagnosed glioma. Repertoires were generated with immunoSEQ multiplex PCR, while TCRdb's copy carries only in-frame clones and drops some. The repertoire consists of just under 45,000 clones, with 75% to 95% occurring once and the leading ten covering approximately 4.1%. These receptors' targets are unknown. The sequences come from PBMCs, collected from a glioma patient whose treatment included an IDH1 peptide vaccine. These receptor sequences come from a man in his fifties or sixties with glioma. Each CDR3 is given with its conserved first and last residue. D genes are given only for firm matches. Clone size is shown for a subset of rows, as once, few, many or a class of expanded clone.

>NA|TRBJ1-5|TRBV29-1|NA
CSVLVGNNQPQHF
TGCAGCGTGCTAGTGGGAAACAATCAGCCCCAGCATTTT
>few|TRBJ2-5|TRBV5-1|TRBD1
CASSSGQPPETQYF
TGCGCCAGCAGCTCGGGACAGCCCCCGGAGACCCAGTACTTC
>NA|TRBJ1-1|TRBV18|NA
CASSPPSGVNTEAFF
TGTGCCAGCTCACCACCGTCAGGGGTGAACACTGAAGCTTTCTTT
>NA|TRBJ2-1|TRBV6-6|NA
CASSPQGGGNEQFF
TGTGCCAGCAGTCCCCAGGGGGGGGGAAATGAGCAGTTCTTC
>NA|TRBJ2-7|TRBV6-5|NA
CASSFTGHLSYEQYF
TGTGCCAGCAGTTTCACGGGACACCTCTCCTACGAGCAGTACTTC
>NA|TRBJ1-5|TRBV27|TRBD1
CASSWTGENQPQHF
TGTGCCAGCAGCTGGACAGGCGAGAATCAGCCCCAGCATTTT
>NA|TRBJ1-5|TRBV27|NA
CASNRSNSNQPQHF
TGTGCCAGCAACAGGAGCAATAGCAATCAGCCCCAGCATTTT
>NA|TRBJ2-3|TRBV6-1|NA
CAGRGSGTDTQYF
TGTGCCGGAAGGGGGAGTGGCACAGATACGCAGTATTTT
>NA|TRBJ1-5|TRBV19|NA
CASSITDYSNQPQHF
TGTGCCAGTAGTATAACAGACTATAGCAATCAGCCCCAGCATTTT
>NA|TRBJ1-5|TRBV27|TRBD1
CASSLSIGTGGRQPQHF
TGTGCCAGCAGTTTATCGATCGGGACAGGGGGTAGGCAGCCCCAGCATTTT
>NA|TRBJ1-5|TRBV4-1|NA
CASSLAAPDSNQPQHF
TGCGCCAGCAGCCTTGCGGCACCAGATAGCAATCAGCCCCAGCATTTT
>once|TRBJ1-5|TRBV5-1|TRBD1
CASSPDRGQQPQHF
TGCGCCAGCTCCCCGGACAGGGGGCAGCAGCCCCAGCATTTT
>NA|TRBJ1-5|TRBV5-8|NA
CASSLYQGGQPQHF
TGTGCCAGCAGCTTGTACCAGGGAGGTCAGCCCCAGCATTTT
>NA|TRBJ1-4|TRBV9|NA
CASSPTWGASEKLFF
TGTGCCAGCAGCCCCACGTGGGGAGCCTCTGAAAAACTGTTTTTT
>NA|TRBJ1-5|TRBV29-1|NA
CSVGGGLNQPQHF
TGCAGCGTGGGCGGGGGGCTCAATCAGCCCCAGCATTTT
>NA|TRBJ2-5|TRBV28|TRBD1
CASRTTGHETQYF
TGTGCCAGCAGAACGACAGGGCACGAGACCCAGTACTTC
>once|TRBJ1-4|TRBV19|NA
CASSGGLMEKLFF
TGTGCCAGTAGTGGCGGGCTAATGGAAAAACTGTTTTTT
>NA|TRBJ2-2|TRBV5-1|TRBD1
CASSYSGTASYDFSGELFF
TGCGCCAGCAGCTATTCCGGGACAGCATCCTATGATTTCTCCGGGGAGCTGTTTTTT
>NA|TRBJ2-3|TRBV2|NA
CASRGRGWTDTQYF
TGTGCCAGCAGGGGACGGGGGTGGACAGATACGCAGTATTTT
>once|TRBJ2-5|TRBV23-1|NA
CASSQSDYPTLRQETQYF
TGCGCCAGCAGTCAATCTGATTACCCCACGCTGCGGCAGGAGACCCAGTACTTC
>few|TRBJ1-5|TRBV6-1|NA
CASSGRDSNQPQHF
TGTGCCAGCAGTGGTCGGGATAGCAATCAGCCCCAGCATTTT
>NA|TRBJ1-1|TRBV7-9|NA
CASSLNTEAFF
TGTGCCAGCAGCCTCAACACTGAAGCTTTCTTT
>NA|TRBJ1-5|TRBV15|NA
CATSKGPPLGSVNQPQHF
TGTGCCACCAGCAAGGGGCCCCCACTAGGGTCAGTCAATCAGCCCCAGCATTTT
>NA|TRBJ1-1|TRBV7-8|NA
CASTQHPETTVNTEAFF
TGTGCCAGCACCCAGCACCCAGAGACGACAGTGAACACTGAAGCTTTCTTT
>NA|TRBJ1-1|TRBV28|NA
CASSWPQTGLEAFF
TGTGCCAGCAGTTGGCCTCAGACAGGTCTTGAAGCTTTCTTT
>NA|TRBJ2-2|TRBV28|TRBD1
CASRRQGTGELFF
TGTGCCAGCAGGCGACAGGGCACCGGGGAGCTGTTTTTT
>NA|TRBJ1-1|TRBV11-2|NA
CASSLVPNTEAFF
TGTGCCAGCAGCTTAGTTCCGAACACTGAAGCTTTCTTT
>NA|TRBJ1-2|TRBV5-4|NA
CASSHEGSNGYTF
TGTGCCAGCAGCCATGAGGGATCGAATGGCTACACCTTC
>NA|TRBJ1-1|TRBV6-6|NA
CASRPSDATEFAFF
TGTGCCAGCAGACCATCGGACGCCACTGAATTTGCTTTCTTT
>NA|TRBJ2-1|TRBV10-3|TRBD2
CAITSGGAEDEQFF
TGTGCCATCACTAGCGGGGGGGCCGAGGATGAGCAGTTCTTC
>NA|TRBJ1-3|TRBV7-8|NA
CASSHRGSGNTIYF
TGTGCCAGCAGCCATAGGGGCTCTGGAAACACCATATATTTT
>NA|TRBJ1-2|TRBV9|TRBD1
CASSVGQGVAEGYTF
TGTGCCAGCAGCGTAGGACAGGGGGTTGCCGAGGGCTACACCTTC
>NA|TRBJ2-7|TRBV9|TRBD1
CASSPQGAAYEQYF
TGTGCCAGCAGCCCGCAGGGGGCAGCCTACGAGCAGTACTTC
>NA|TRBJ2-3|TRBV5-1|NA
CASSQTTKASTDTQYF
TGCGCCAGCAGCCAGACAACAAAAGCTAGCACAGATACGCAGTATTTT
>NA|TRBJ1-1|TRBV27|NA
CASKGQPNTEAFF
TGTGCCAGCAAGGGCCAGCCGAACACTGAAGCTTTCTTT
>NA|TRBJ2-7|TRBV9|NA
CASSLSYEQYF
TGTGCCAGCAGCCTTTCCTACGAGCAGTACTTC
>NA|TRBJ2-7|TRBV20-1|NA
CSAEGSYEQYF
TGCAGTGCCGAAGGGTCCTACGAGCAGTACTTC
>NA|TRBJ2-5|TRBV5-1|NA
CASSKGVQETQYF
TGCGCCAGCAGCAAAGGGGTGCAAGAGACCCAGTACTTC
>NA|TRBJ2-5|TRBV13|NA
CASSPGTGAMLGETQYF
TGTGCCAGCAGCCCGGGGACGGGCGCTATGTTGGGGGAGACCCAGTACTTC
>NA|TRBJ2-5|TRBV4-3|NA
CASSTTGQETQYF
TGCGCCAGCTCCACCACAGGGCAAGAGACCCAGTACTTC
>NA|TRBJ1-2|TRBV29-1|NA
CSVRVDYGYTF
TGCAGCGTCAGGGTTGACTATGGCTACACCTTC
>NA|TRBJ2-5|TRBV4-1|NA
CASSQDGTPRETQYF
TGCGCCAGCAGCCAAGATGGGACACCGCGGGAGACCCAGTACTTC
>NA|TRBJ2-7|TRBV25-1|TRBD2
CASSPLADPYEQYF
TGTGCCAGCTCCCCACTAGCGGATCCCTACGAGCAGTACTTC
>NA|TRBJ1-1|TRBV19|NA
CASKGVMNTEAFF
TGTGCCAGCAAAGGGGTCATGAACACTGAAGCTTTCTTT
>NA|TRBJ1-2|TRBV5-1|NA
CASSLAGQGVYGYTF
TGCGCCAGCAGCTTGGCTGGTCAGGGCGTCTATGGCTACACCTTC
>NA|TRBJ2-3|TRBV5-1|NA
CASIEGQPTDTQYF
TGCGCCAGCATCGAAGGACAGCCCACAGATACGCAGTATTTT
>NA|TRBJ1-1|TRBV29-1|NA
CSVDQGLVTEAFF
TGCAGCGTTGACCAGGGCTTGGTCACTGAAGCTTTCTTT
>NA|TRBJ1-3|TRBV4-2|NA
CASSQLLRGAVGGNTIYF
TGTGCCAGCAGCCAACTTCTAAGGGGGGCGGTAGGAGGAAACACCATATATTTT
>NA|TRBJ1-6|TRBV9|TRBD1
CASSHRQGGNSPLHF
TGTGCCAGCAGCCACAGACAGGGGGGTAATTCACCCCTCCACTTT
>NA|TRBJ2-4|TRBV6-5|NA
CASREKNLAKNIQYF
TGTGCCAGCAGGGAGAAAAACCTAGCCAAAAACATTCAGTACTTC
>NA|TRBJ2-6|TRBV29-1|NA
CSALTPVPSGANVLTF
TGCAGCGCCCTTACCCCTGTTCCCTCTGGGGCCAACGTCCTGACTTTC
>NA|TRBJ1-1|TRBV4-2|NA
CASSQQGTEAFF
TGTGCCAGCAGCCAACAGGGGACTGAAGCTTTCTTT
>NA|TRBJ1-2|TRBV28|NA
CASSVPRGNYGYTF
TGTGCCAGCAGTGTACCCAGGGGAAACTATGGCTACACCTTC
>NA|TRBJ2-7|TRBV5-6|NA
CASSLGQTLREQYF
TGTGCCAGCAGCTTGGGACAGACCCTCCGAGAGCAGTACTTC